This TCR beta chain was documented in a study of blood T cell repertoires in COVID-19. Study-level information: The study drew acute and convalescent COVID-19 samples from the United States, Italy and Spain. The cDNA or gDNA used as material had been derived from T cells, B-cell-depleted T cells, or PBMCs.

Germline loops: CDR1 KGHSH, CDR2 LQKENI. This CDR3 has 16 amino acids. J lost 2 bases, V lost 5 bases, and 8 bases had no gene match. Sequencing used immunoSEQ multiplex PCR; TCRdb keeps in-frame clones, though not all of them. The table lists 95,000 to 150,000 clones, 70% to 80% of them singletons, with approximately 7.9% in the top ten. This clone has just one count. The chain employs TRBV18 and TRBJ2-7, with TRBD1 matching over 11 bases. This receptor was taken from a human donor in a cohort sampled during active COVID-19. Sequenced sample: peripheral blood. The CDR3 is CASSSGPGQGAYEQYF. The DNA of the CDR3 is TGTGCCAGCTCATCGGGTCCGGGACAGGGGGCCTACGAGCAGTACTTC.